The clone carrying this T cell receptor (beta chain) is labeled medium-sized (0.01 to 0.1%). The sample belongs to a study of T cell changes during pregnancy in multiple sclerosis. Profiling relied on immunoSEQ multiplex PCR, and the TCRdb table lists in-frame clones only, not all of them. Among around 42,000 clones listed, about 90% were seen once. This TCR was recovered from a female donor with multiple sclerosis, enrolled in a pregnancy study. This specimen consisted of CD4+ T cells from peripheral blood mononuclear cells, obtained in the third trimester of pregnancy.

CDR3 coding DNA: TGCAGCGTTGACCAGGGGGCGGGTGAGCAGTTCTTC. Its protein is CSVDQGAGEQFF. The J gene is TRBJ2-1, the V gene TRBV29-1, with TRBD1 identical over 8 bases. Trimming cost V 3 bases and J 9 bases; bases outside gene matches: 4. Germline V gene data show CDR1 as SQVTM and CDR2 as ANQGSEA. This CDR3 has 12 amino acids.